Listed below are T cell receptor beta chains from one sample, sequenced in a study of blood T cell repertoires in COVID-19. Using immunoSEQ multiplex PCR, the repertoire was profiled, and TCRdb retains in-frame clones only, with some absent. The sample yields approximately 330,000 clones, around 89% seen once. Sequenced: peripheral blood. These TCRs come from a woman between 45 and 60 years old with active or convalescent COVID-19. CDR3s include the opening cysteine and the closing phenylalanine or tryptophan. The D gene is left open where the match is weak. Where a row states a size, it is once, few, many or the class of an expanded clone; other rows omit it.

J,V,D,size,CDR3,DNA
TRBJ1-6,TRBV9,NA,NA,CASSASVNSPLHF,TGTGCCAGCAGCGCTTCAGTTAATTCACCCCTCCACTTT
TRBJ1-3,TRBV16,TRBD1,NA,CASSQSGTGGNTIYF,TGTGCCAGCAGCCAATCGGGGACAGGTGGAAACACCATATATTTT
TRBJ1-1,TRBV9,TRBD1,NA,CASSVGQGAGEAFF,TGTGCCAGCAGCGTAGGACAGGGCGCGGGTGAAGCTTTCTTT
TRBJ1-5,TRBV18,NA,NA,CASSPSPGGNQPQHF,TGTGCCAGCTCACCCTCGCCAGGGGGCAATCAGCCCCAGCATTTT
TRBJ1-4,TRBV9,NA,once,CASSVLATNEKLFF,TGTGCCAGCAGCGTTCTTGCAACTAATGAAAAACTGTTTTTT
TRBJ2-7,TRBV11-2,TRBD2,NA,CASSETLAVPVGEQYF,TGTGCCAGCAGCGAAACTCTAGCGGTCCCTGTCGGCGAGCAGTACTTC
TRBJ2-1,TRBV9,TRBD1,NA,CASSQGTGNNEQFF,TGTGCCAGCAGCCAAGGGACAGGGAATAATGAGCAGTTCTTC
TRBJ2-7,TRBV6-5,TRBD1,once,CASTNRGYYEQYF,TGTGCCAGCACAAACAGGGGGTACTACGAGCAGTACTTC
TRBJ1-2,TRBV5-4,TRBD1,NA,CASSLVRDRGSNYGYTF,TGTGCCAGCAGCTTGGTTAGGGACAGGGGTTCTAACTATGGCTACACTTTC
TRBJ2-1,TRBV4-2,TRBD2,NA,CASSPSRSSGRVTSYNEQFF,TGTGCCAGCAGCCCTTCCCGGTCTAGCGGGAGGGTCACCTCCTACAATGAGCAGTTCTTC
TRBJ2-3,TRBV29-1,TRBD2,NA,CSSLDSGRALTDTQYF,TGCAGCTCCCTGGATAGCGGGAGGGCGCTCACAGATACGCAGTATTTT
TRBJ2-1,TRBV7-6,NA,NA,CASSSVTGLLNEQFF,TGTGCCAGCAGCTCCGTGACGGGACTCTTAAATGAGCAGTTCTTC
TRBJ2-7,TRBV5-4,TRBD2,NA,CASSSGGSASYEQYF,TGTGCCAGCAGCTCCGGGGGGAGTGCCTCCTACGAGCAGTACTTC
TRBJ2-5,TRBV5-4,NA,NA,CASSSGLISGETQYF,TGTGCCAGCAGCTCCGGACTGATCAGCGGGGAGACCCAGTACTTC
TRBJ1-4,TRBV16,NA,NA,CASSQVDAAATNEKLFF,TGTGCCAGCAGCCAAGTCGACGCGGCTGCAACTAATGAAAAACTGTTTTTT
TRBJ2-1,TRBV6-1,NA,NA,CASSEIENNEQFF,TGTGCCAGCAGTGAAATAGAAAACAATGAGCAGTTCTTC
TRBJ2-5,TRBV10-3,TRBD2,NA,CAISGASGSVVETQYF,TGTGCCATCAGTGGGGCTAGCGGGAGCGTGGTAGAGACCCAGTACTTC
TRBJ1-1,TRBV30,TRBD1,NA,CAWRSRDRGQRTEAFF,TGTGCCTGGAGGTCCCGGGACAGGGGGCAGCGCACTGAAGCTTTCTTT
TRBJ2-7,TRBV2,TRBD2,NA,CASSILAGALTSYEQYF,TGTGCCAGCAGTATCCTAGCGGGGGCCTTGACCTCCTACGAGCAGTACTTC
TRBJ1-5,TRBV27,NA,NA,CASSFLREGNQPQHF,TGTGCCAGCAGTTTCCTCAGGGAGGGCAATCAGCCCCAGCATTTT
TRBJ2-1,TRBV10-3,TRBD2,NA,CAISEPPTSGRTWPYNEQFF,TGTGCCATCAGTGAGCCACCCACTAGCGGGAGGACTTGGCCTTACAATGAGCAGTTCTTC
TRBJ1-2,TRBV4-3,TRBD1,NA,CASSPRSRGHNGYTF,TGCGCCAGCAGCCCTCGAAGCAGGGGGCATAATGGCTACACCTTC
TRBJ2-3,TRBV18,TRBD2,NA,CASSPNSGLAGGPTDTQYF,TGTGCCAGCTCACCGAACTCGGGACTAGCGGGGGGGCCGACAGATACGCAGTATTTT
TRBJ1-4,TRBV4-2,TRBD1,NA,CASSQDTGGRSNEKLFF,TGTGCCAGCAGCCAAGATACAGGGGGCCGGTCTAATGAAAAACTGTTTTTT
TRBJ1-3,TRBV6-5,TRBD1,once,CASSTRTGLGNTIYF,TGTGCCAGCAGTACCCGGACAGGGTTAGGAAACACCATATATTTT
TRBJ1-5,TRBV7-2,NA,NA,CASSLGTGAHQPQHF,TGTGCCAGCAGCTTAGGTACGGGAGCCCATCAGCCCCAGCATTTT
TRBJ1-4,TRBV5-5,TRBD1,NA,CASSPWDRGNEKLFF,TGTGCCAGCAGCCCCTGGGACAGGGGTAATGAAAAACTGTTTTTT
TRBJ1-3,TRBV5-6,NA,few,CASSSWGTYENTIYF,TGTGCCAGCAGCTCGTGGGGCACCTATGAAAACACCATATATTTT
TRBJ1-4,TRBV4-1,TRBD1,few,CASSQWTGAGLEKLFF,TGCGCCAGCAGCCAGTGGACAGGGGCGGGGTTAGAAAAACTGTTTTTT
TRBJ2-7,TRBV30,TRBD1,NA,CAWSFKGAWEQYF,TGTGCCTGGAGTTTTAAGGGGGCGTGGGAGCAGTACTTC
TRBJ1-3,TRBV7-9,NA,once,CASSFEQFLGSAGNTIYF,TGTGCCAGCAGCTTCGAACAGTTTTTGGGTTCGGCTGGAAACACCATATATTTT
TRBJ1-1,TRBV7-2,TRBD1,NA,CASSYDRATEAFF,TGTGCCAGCAGCTACGACAGGGCCACTGAAGCTTTCTTT
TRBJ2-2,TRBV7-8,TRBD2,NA,CASSLETGGNTGELFF,TGTGCCAGCAGCTTAGAGACGGGGGGTAACACCGGGGAGCTGTTTTTT
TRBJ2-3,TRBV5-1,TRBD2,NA,CASSLSGDTDTQYF,TGCGCCAGCAGCTTGAGCGGGGACACAGATACGCAGTATTTT
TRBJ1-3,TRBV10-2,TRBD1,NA,CASSGLNRGSGNTIYF,TGCGCCAGCAGTGGTCTCAACAGGGGGTCTGGAAACACCATATATTTT
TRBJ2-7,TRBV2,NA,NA,CASTGTFLRSYEQYF,TGTGCCAGCACTGGGACTTTCCTCCGTTCCTACGAGCAGTACTTC
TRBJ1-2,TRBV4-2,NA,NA,CASSQGRSKGLNYGYTF,TGTGCCAGCAGCCAAGGGAGATCCAAGGGGCTGAACTATGGCTACACCTTC
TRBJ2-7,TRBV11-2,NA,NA,CASSIVKGTFEQYF,TGTGCCAGCAGTATAGTTAAAGGGACTTTCGAGCAGTACTTC
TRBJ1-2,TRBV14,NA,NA,CASSQGGDDYGYTF,TGTGCCAGCAGCCAAGGGGGGGATGACTATGGCTACACCTTC
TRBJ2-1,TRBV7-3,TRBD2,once,CASSLTTSGMGEQFF,TGTGCCAGCAGCTTAACGACTAGCGGGATGGGTGAGCAGTTCTTC
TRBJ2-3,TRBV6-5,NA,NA,CASSSQGNTQYF,TGTGCCAGCAGTTCTCAGGGGAATACGCAGTATTTT
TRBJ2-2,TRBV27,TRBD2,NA,CASSPSISPGLAENTGELFF,TGTGCCAGCAGTCCATCGATATCGCCGGGACTAGCGGAGAACACCGGGGAGCTGTTTTTT
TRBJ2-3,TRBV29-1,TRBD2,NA,CSVADRLAGDTQYF,TGCAGCGTTGCCGATAGACTAGCGGGAGATACGCAGTATTTT
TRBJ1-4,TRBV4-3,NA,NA,CASSQDSGGARKLFF,TGCGCCAGCAGCCAAGATAGCGGAGGGGCCCGAAAACTGTTTTTT
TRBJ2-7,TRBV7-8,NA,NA,CASSLSAGATLEQYF,TGTGCCAGCAGCTTATCGGCGGGGGCAACCCTCGAGCAGTACTTC
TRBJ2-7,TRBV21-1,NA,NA,CASSKDPPSGGDEQYF,TGTGCCAGCAGCAAAGATCCCCCTAGCGGGGGTGACGAGCAGTACTTC
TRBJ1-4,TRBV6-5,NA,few,CASSYSRAVGKLFF,TGTGCCAGCAGTTACTCGAGGGCCGTTGGAAAACTGTTTTTT
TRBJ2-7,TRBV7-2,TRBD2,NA,CASSHRTGGAAYEQYF,TGTGCCAGCAGCCATAGGACGGGGGGGGCGGCCTACGAGCAGTACTTC
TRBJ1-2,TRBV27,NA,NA,CASSWGGDNYGYTF,TGTGCCAGCAGTTGGGGGGGGGACAACTATGGCTACACCTTC
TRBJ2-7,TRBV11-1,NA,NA,CASSLIGGRGYEQYF,TGTGCCAGCAGCTTAATCGGGGGAAGAGGTTACGAGCAGTACTTC
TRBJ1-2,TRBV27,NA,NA,CASSPRQENYGYTF,TGTGCCAGCAGCCCGCGACAGGAAAACTATGGCTACACCTTC
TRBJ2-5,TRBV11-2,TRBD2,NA,CASSPTGRRGGETQYF,TGTGCCAGCAGCCCGACCGGGAGGAGGGGAGGGGAGACCCAGTACTTC
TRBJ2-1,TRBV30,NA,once,CASRGGLGAYNEQFF,TGTGCCTCCCGCGGGGGCCTAGGTGCGTACAATGAGCAGTTCTTC
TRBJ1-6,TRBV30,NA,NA,CAWKAGEGSYNSPLHF,TGTGCCTGGAAGGCAGGGGAAGGCTCCTATAATTCACCCCTCCACTTT
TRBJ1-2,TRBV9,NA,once,CASSQSTGNYGYTF,TGTGCCAGCAGCCAAAGCACAGGGAACTATGGCTACACCTTC